One and the same sample provided the 11 T cell receptor beta chains below, sequenced in a study of cytomegalovirus exposure and HLA in healthy donors. The PCR ran on 60 Vbeta and 13 Jbeta primers. Clones were sequenced by immunoSEQ multiplex PCR, and TCRdb holds only the in-frame ones, with some missing. The sample includes around 80,000 clones, 60% to 85% of them seen just once. Sequences were obtained from PBMCs. All receptors come from a man younger than 30 in good health and CMV-seropositive.

This chain joins TRBV29-1 and TRBJ2-1; possibly TRBD2 for D (5 bases). This CDR3 has 11 residues. Germline CDR1 is SQVTM and CDR2 is ANQGSEA. V was pared by 6 bases and J by 4 bases, with 7 bases between. The CDR3 spells CSVTRYNEQFF. CDR3 in DNA: TGCAGCGTAACTAGATACAATGAGCAGTTCTTC.

The gene calls are TRBV1 and TRBJ2-3; the table's D call, TRBD2, has no DNA check behind it. TRBV1 is tagged as a pseudogene. This CDR3 region has 17 residues. CDR3 in amino acids: CTSSQEGTSDHTDTQYF. Here the CDR3 DNA reads TGCACCAGCAGCCAAGAGGGGACTAGCGACCACACAGATACGCAGTATTTT.

This clone has only one observation. The gene calls are TRBV7-9 and TRBJ2-7; TRBD2 matches at 12 bases. Germline CDR1 is SEHNR and CDR2 is FQNEAQ (reference sequence). This CDR3 has 14 amino acids. V gave up 7 bases and J gave up 7 bases; unmatched junction bases: 8. This CDR3 is CASNGGLAGNEQYF. In nucleotides, the CDR3 is TGTGCCAGCAACGGAGGACTAGCGGGGAATGAGCAGTACTTC.

V usage is TRBV6-1 and J usage is TRBJ2-3; 12 bases are shared with TRBD2. The CDR3 sequence is 15 residues long. After removal of 4 bases from V and 6 bases from J, the junction contained 5 bases not matched to a gene. In germline, CDR1 is MNHNS, CDR2 SASEGT. The CDR3 region has the DNA TGTGCCAGCAGTGGGACTAGCGGGAACTGGGATACGCAGTATTTT. Its protein product is CASSGTSGNWDTQYF.

The chain uses TRBV7-6 and TRBJ2-1; 12 bases are a match to TRBD2. V was clipped by 2 bases and J by 9 bases; unmatched bases: 5. This CDR3 is built from 15 residues. Germline loops: CDR1 SGHVS, CDR2 FNYEAQ. CDR3 sequence reads: CASSLRTSGKLEQFF. CDR3 nucleotide sequence: TGTGCCAGCAGCTTAAGGACTAGCGGGAAGCTTGAGCAGTTCTTC.

In this sample, this clone turned up a few times. This chain connects TRBV18 to TRBJ1-1; no clear D. Looked up from germline, CDR1 is KGHSH and CDR2 is LQKENI. The CDR3 is 13 residues long. V dropped 5 bases and J dropped 4 bases, with 11 bases sitting between them. The CDR3 loop is CASSEGGSTEAFF. The CDR3, as DNA: TGTGCCAGCTCAGAAGGCGGGAGCACTGAAGCTTTCTTT.

This CDR3 reads CASSQDVSGSDTGELFF. Here the CDR3 DNA reads TGCGCCAGCAGCCAAGATGTAAGCGGGAGTGATACCGGGGAGCTGTTTTTT. The rearrangement joins TRBV4-1 to TRBJ2-2, with 8 bases fitting TRBD2. V lost 0 bases to trimming and J lost 5 bases; unmatched junction nucleotides: 8. Germline lookup yields CDR1 MGHRA and CDR2 YSYEKL. The CDR3 runs 17 residues.

The rearrangement joins TRBV5-1 to TRBJ1-4, with 8 bases aligning to TRBD1. V trimming: 2 bases; J trimming: 8 bases; junction bases outside the gene matches: 8. There are 15 residues in the CDR3. From germline, CDR1 is SGHRS and CDR2 YFSETQ. The chain's CDR3 is CASSFDQGAGEKLFF. CDR3 bases: TGCGCCAGCAGCTTCGATCAGGGGGCGGGAGAAAAACTGTTTTTT. The full variable domain, completed using reference TRBV5-1 and TRBJ1-4, is KAGVTQTPRYLIKTRGQQVTLSCSPISGHRSVSWYQQTPGQGLQFLFEYFSETQRNKGNFPGRFSGRQFSNSRSEMNVSTLELGDSALYLCASSFDQGAGEKLFFGSGTQLSVL.

This clone came up a few times. V is TRBV13 and J is TRBJ2-2; D remains unclear. Germline assignment: CDR1 PRHDT and CDR2 FYEKMQ (reference sequence). The CDR3 is made up of 15 amino acids. V shed 4 bases and J shed 4 bases, with 13 bases lying between them. CDR3: CASSSSSRLTGELFF. CDR3 nucleotide sequence: TGTGCCAGCAGCTCGAGCAGCAGACTCACCGGGGAGCTGTTTTTT.

The rearrangement uses TRBV30 and TRBJ2-1; D is unresolved. Germline V gene data show CDR1 as GTSNPN and CDR2 as SVGIG (reference sequence). The CDR3 runs to 12 residues. Trimming removed 4 bases at V and 8 bases at J, with 12 bases between. CDR3 sequence: CAWMRVTYEQFF. In nucleotides, the CDR3 is TGTGCCTGGATGCGTGTTACCTATGAGCAGTTCTTC. The full variable domain, with the rest looked up from reference TRBV30 and TRBJ2-1, is SQTIHQWPATLVQPVGSPLSLECTVEGTSNPNLYWYRQAAGRGLQLLFYSVGIGQISSEVPQNLSASRPQDRQFILSSKKLLLSDSGFYLCAWMRVTYEQFFGPGTRLTVL.

The chain links TRBV14 to TRBJ1-3; a possible D gene is TRBD1 (6 bases). From germline, CDR1 is SGHDN and CDR2 FVKESK. The CDR3 runs to 13 residues. Deletions cut 9 bases from V and 0 bases from J, with 9 bases between. CDR3 nucleotide sequence: TGTGCCAGAACACAGGGCTCTGGAAACACCATATATTTT. As protein: CARTQGSGNTIYF. Complete variable domain (other parts from reference TRBV14 and TRBJ1-3): EAGVTQFPSHSVIEKGQTVTLRCDPISGHDNLYWYRRVMGKEIKFLLHFVKESKQDESGMPNNRFLAERTGGTYSTLKVQPAELEDSGVYFCARTQGSGNTIYFGEGSWLTVV.